The T cell receptor (beta chain) described here comes from a study of cytomegalovirus exposure and HLA in healthy donors. Despite likely unrecorded immune exposures, the donors were nominally healthy at the time of sampling. PCR was performed using 60 Vbeta and 13 Jbeta primers. Sequenced by immunoSEQ multiplex PCR; TCRdb stores in-frame clones only, minus some. Found here are approximately 130,000 clones, roughly 79% of them singletons; the top ten hold approximately 1.8%. The sequencing sample was made of PBMCs. The clonotype comes from a woman in her forties or fifties in good health and CMV-seronegative.

CDR3 protein: CASSLATGHTGELFF. The DNA for the CDR3 is TGTGCCAGCAGCTTAGCGACAGGGCACACCGGGGAGCTGTTTTTT. This chain joins TRBV7-6 and TRBJ2-2; TRBD1 aligns across 7 bases. The trim removed 0 bases at V and 3 bases at J, leaving 1 base unmatched. The CDR3 runs 15 residues. Germline lookup yields CDR1 SGHVS and CDR2 FNYEAQ. The full variable domain, completed using reference TRBV7-6 and TRBJ2-2, is GAGVSQSPRYKVTKRGQDVALRCDPISGHVSLYWYRQALGQGPEFLTYFNYEAQQDKSGLPNDRFSAERPEGSISTLTIQRTEQRDSAMYRCASSLATGHTGELFFGEGSRLTVL.